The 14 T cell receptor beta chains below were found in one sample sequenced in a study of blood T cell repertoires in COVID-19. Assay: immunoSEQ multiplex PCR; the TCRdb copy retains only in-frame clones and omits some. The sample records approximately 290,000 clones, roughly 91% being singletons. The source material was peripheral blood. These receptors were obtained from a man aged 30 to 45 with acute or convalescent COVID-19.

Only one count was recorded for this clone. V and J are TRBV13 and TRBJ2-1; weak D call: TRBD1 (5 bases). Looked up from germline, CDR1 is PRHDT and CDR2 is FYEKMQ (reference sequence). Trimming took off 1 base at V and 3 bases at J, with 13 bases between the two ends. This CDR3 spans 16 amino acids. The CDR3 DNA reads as TGTGCCAGCAGCTTAGATCGGGCAGGGCTCTACAATGAGCAGTTCTTC. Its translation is CASSLDRAGLYNEQFF.

The CDR3 DNA is TGTGCCAGCAGCGTAGCCTTCGGGGGACGAAACACCGGGGAGCTGTTTTTT. Translation gives CASSVAFGGRNTGELFF. The chain joins TRBV9 to TRBJ2-2; a weak D match, TRBD2 (6 bases). The CDR3 is 17 amino acids. Germline loops: CDR1 SGDLS, CDR2 YYNGEE. V was trimmed by 0 bases and J by 2 bases, leaving 14 bases between them. Supplemented by reference TRBV9 and TRBJ2-2, the full variable domain reads DSGVTQTPKHLITATGQRVTLRCSPRSGDLSVYWYQQSLDQGLQFLIQYYNGEERAKGNILERFSAQQFPDLHSELNLSSLELGDSALYFCASSVAFGGRNTGELFFGEGSRLTVL.

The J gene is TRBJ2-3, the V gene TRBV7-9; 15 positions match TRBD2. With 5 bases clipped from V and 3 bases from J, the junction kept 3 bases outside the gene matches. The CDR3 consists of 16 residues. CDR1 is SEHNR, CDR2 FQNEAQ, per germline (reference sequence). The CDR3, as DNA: TGTGCCAGCAGCCTAGGACTAGCGGGAGGGACAGATACGCAGTATTTT. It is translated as CASSLGLAGGTDTQYF. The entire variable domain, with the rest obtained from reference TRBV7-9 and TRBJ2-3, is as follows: DTGVSQNPRHKITKRGQNVTFRCDPISEHNRLYWYRQTLGQGPEFLTYFQNEAQLEKSRLLSDRFSAERPKGSFSTLEIQRTEQGDSAMYLCASSLGLAGGTDTQYFGPGTRLTVL.

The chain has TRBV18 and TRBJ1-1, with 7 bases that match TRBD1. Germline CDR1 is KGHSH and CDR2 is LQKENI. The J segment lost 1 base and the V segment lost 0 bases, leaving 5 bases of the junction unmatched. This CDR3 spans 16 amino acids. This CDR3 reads CASSPPGAGGNTEAFF. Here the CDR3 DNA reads TGTGCCAGCTCACCACCAGGGGCAGGGGGGAACACTGAAGCTTTCTTT.

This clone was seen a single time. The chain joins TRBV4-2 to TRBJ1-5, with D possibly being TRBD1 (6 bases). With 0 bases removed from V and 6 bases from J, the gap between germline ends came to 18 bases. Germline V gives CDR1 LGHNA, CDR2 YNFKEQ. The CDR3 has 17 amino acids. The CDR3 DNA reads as TGTGCCAGCAGCCAAGACACAGGCAGGGGATTGATTCAGCCCCAGCATTTT. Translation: CASSQDTGRGLIQPQHF.

The CDR3 protein is CAPPRETQYF. CDR3 sequence (DNA): TGTGCCCCTCCTAGAGAGACCCAGTACTTC. The chain employs TRBV30 and TRBJ2-5, with D hard to call. Between the trimmed V and J ends, which lost 8 bases and 4 bases, there was a span of 8 bases. Per the germline V gene, CDR1 is GTSNPN and CDR2 is SVGIG (reference sequence). The CDR3 runs to 10 residues.

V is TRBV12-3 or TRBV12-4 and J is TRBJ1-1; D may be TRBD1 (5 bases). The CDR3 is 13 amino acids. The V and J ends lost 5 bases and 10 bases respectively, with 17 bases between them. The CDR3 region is CASSPSGGRGAFF. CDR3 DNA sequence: TGTGCCAGCAGTCCCTCGGGGGGTCGTGGAGCTTTCTTT.

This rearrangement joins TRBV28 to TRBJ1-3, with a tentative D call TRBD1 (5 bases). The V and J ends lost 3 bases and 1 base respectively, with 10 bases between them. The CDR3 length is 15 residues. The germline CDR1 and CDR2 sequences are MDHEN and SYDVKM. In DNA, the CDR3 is TGTGCCAGCAGTTTGGGGCCATTATCTGGAAACACCATATATTTT. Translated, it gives CASSLGPLSGNTIYF.

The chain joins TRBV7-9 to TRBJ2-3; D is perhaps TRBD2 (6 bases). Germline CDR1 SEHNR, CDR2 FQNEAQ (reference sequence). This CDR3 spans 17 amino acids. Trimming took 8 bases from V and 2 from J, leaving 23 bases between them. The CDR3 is CASRIRAGPTNTDTQYF. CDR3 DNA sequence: TGTGCCAGCCGGATACGTGCGGGACCCACCAACACAGATACGCAGTATTTT. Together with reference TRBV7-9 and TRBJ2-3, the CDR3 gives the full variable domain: DTGVSQNPRHKITKRGQNVTFRCDPISEHNRLYWYRQTLGQGPEFLTYFQNEAQLEKSRLLSDRFSAERPKGSFSTLEIQRTEQGDSAMYLCASRIRAGPTNTDTQYFGPGTRLTVL.

CDR3 amino acids: CASSDGAAGNNEQFF. The CDR3 nucleotides read TGCGCCAGCAGTGATGGGGCGGCGGGGAACAATGAGCAGTTCTTC. The chain links TRBV10-1 to TRBJ2-1, with a tentative D call TRBD2 (6 bases). Trimming pared 3 bases from V and 5 bases from J, leaving 14 bases between. Germline assignment: CDR1 WNHNN and CDR2 SYGVQD (reference sequence). CDR3 length: 15 residues.

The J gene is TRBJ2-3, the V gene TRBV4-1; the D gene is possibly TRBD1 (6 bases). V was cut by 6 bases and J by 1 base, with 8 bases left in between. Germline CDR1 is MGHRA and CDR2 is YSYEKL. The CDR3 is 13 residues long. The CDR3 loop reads CASRRQGTDTQYF. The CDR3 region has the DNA TGCGCCAGCAGGAGACAGGGCACAGATACGCAGTATTTT.

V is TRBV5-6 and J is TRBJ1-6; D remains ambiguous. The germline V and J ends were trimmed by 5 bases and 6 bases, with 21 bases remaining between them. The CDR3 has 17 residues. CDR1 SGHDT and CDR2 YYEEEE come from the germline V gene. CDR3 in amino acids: CASSPKSAGSSNSPLHF. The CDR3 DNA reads TGTGCCAGCAGTCCCAAAAGTGCGGGGTCGAGTAATTCACCCCTCCACTTT.

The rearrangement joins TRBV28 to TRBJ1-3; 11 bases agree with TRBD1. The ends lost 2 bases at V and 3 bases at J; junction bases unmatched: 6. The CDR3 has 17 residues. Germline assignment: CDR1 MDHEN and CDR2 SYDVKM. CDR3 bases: TGTGCCAGCAGTTTAAAGAGGACAGGGGGCTATGGAAACACCATATATTTT. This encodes CASSLKRTGGYGNTIYF.

CDR3 region: CASSSRGTAYGYTF. In nucleotides, the CDR3 is TGTGCCAGCAGCTCGAGGGGGACAGCATATGGCTACACCTTC. J is TRBJ1-2 and V is TRBV6-5, with 7 positions matching TRBD1. This CDR3 is built from 14 residues. Trimming cost V 6 bases and J 5 bases; bases outside gene matches: 9. The V gene's germline CDR1 is MNHEY and CDR2 SVGAGI.